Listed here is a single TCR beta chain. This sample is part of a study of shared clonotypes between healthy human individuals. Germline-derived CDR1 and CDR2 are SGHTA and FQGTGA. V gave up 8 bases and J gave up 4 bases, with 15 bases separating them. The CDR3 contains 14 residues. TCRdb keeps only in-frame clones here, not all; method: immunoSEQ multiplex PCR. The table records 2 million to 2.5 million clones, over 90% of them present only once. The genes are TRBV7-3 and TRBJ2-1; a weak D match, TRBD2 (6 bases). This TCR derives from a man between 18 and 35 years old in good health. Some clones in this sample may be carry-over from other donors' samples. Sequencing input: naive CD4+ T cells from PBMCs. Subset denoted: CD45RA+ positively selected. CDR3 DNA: TGTGCCAGCTCCATGAGCGGGCAGTACAATGAGCAGTTCTTC. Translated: CASSMSGQYNEQFF. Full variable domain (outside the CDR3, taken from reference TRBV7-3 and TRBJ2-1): GAGVSQTPSNKVTEKGKYVELRCDPISGHTALYWYRQSLGQGPEFLIYFQGTGAADDSGLPNDRFFAVRPEGSVSTLKIQRTERGDSAVYLCASSMSGQYNEQFFGPGTRLTVL.